This is a list of T cell receptor beta chains from one sample in a study of blood T cells in healthy people across ages. A single record per CDR3 protein comes from TCRdb applying MiXCR to the 5' RACE reads. The table includes about 900,000 distinct CDR3 sequences, 62% detected once. The sequenced material came from blood. These receptors were obtained from a man younger than 45 in good health. CDR3s leave out the opening cysteine and the closing phenylalanine or tryptophan. D genes are given only for firm matches.

V	length	J	D	CDR3
TRBV2	8	TRBJ2-3	.	ASGRGTQY
TRBV6-5	11	TRBJ1-2	.	ASSQDSYYGYT
TRBV15	12	TRBJ1-1	.	ATSTRDGYTEGF
TRBV6-1	11	TRBJ2-3	.	ASSGFGSDAQY
TRBV11-2	14	TRBJ2-5	.	ASSLDRARNQETQY
TRBV5-8	13	TRBJ2-5	.	ASSLAGDLGETQY
TRBV4-3	13	TRBJ1-1	TRBD1	ASSQDHRGDTEAF
TRBV20-1	10	TRBJ2-7	.	SASRGLYEQY
TRBV29-1	11	TRBJ1-2	.	SVVDSSNYGYT
TRBV9	13	TRBJ1-6	TRBD1	ASSYSPGQNSPLH
TRBV10-3	10	TRBJ2-2	TRBD1	AIQGANGELF
TRBV29-1	15	TRBJ2-1	TRBD2	SVRTSGKGFSYNEQF
TRBV5-1	11	TRBJ1-2	.	ASSLEGSKGYT
TRBV6-5	13	.	.	ASRPGRSGFYEQY
TRBV27	13	TRBJ2-3	.	ASSLSIGERDTQY
TRBV5-1	14	TRBJ2-1	TRBD2	ASSLERGSSYDEQF
TRBV29-1	10	TRBJ2-1	.	SVLQGVNEQF
TRBV7-2	15	TRBJ2-3	TRBD2	ASSLGGGVTRTDTQY
TRBV7-3	11	TRBJ2-1	.	ASSLIPNNEQF
TRBV9	14	TRBJ2-1	.	ASSVVAAGRENEQF
TRBV4-3	14	TRBJ2-3	.	ASAQDTTGLTDTQY
TRBV24-1	15	TRBJ2-3	.	ATSALGVTGGTDTQY
TRBV24-1	14	.	TRBD1	ATSDPGQGGEETQY
TRBV25-1	12	TRBJ2-5	TRBD1	ASSDHRGQETQY
TRBV29-1	10	TRBJ1-2	.	SGSWGDYGYT
TRBV10-3	10	TRBJ2-5	.	AISAKQGGQY
TRBV20-1	14	TRBJ2-7	.	SARVLDSSGWDSGY
TRBV7-9	13	TRBJ2-1	TRBD1	ASRSGTGTGSEQF
TRBV5-5	14	TRBJ2-7	TRBD1	ASSELPGQGSYEQY